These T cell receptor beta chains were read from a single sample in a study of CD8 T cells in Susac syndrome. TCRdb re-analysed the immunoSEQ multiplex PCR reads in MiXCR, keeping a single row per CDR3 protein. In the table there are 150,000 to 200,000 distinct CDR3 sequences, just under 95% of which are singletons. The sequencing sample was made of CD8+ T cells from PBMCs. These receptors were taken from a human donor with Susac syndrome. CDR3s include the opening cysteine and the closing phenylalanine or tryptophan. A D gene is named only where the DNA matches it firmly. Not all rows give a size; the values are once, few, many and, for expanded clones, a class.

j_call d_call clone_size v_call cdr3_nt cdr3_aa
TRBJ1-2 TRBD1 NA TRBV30 TGTGCCTGGGGGATGGACAGGTCGAGCTACACCTTC CAWGMDRSSYTF
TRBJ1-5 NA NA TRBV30 TGTGCCTGGAGTGTGACTTTAGATGGCAATCAGCCCCAGCATTTT CAWSVTLDGNQPQHF
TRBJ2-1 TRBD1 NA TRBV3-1 TGTGCCAGCAGCCCGACAGGGCAATCCTACAATGAGCAGTTCTTC CASSPTGQSYNEQFF
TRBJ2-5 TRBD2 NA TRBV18 TGTGCCAGCTCACCTTCGACTAGCTCGGAGACCCAGTACTTC CASSPSTSSETQYF
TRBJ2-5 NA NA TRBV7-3 TGTGCCAGCAGCCCAACTCCAGGGGTTCAAGAGACCCAGTACTTC CASSPTPGVQETQYF
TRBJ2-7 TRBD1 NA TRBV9 TGTGCCAGCAGGAACCCGAGGACAGGGCACGAGCAGTACTTC CASRNPRTGHEQYF
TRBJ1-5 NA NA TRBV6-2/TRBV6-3 TGTGCCAGCAGCCTTGGAGCGCTCCGCAATCAGCCCCAGCATTTT CASSLGALRNQPQHF
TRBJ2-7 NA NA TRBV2 TGTGCCAGCACCGAGCGCAGGGTAGAGTACGAGCAGTACTTC CASTERRVEYEQYF
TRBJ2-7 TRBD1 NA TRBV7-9 TGTGCCAGCAGACAAAGCGGGACAGGGAGAAACGAGCAGTACTTC CASRQSGTGRNEQYF
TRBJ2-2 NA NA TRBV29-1 TGCAGCGTTGTCAGGGGCACCGGGGAGCTGTTTTTT CSVVRGTGELFF
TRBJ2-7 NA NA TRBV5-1 TGCGCCAGCAGCTTGGCCCAGGAGCAGTACTTC CASSLAQEQYF
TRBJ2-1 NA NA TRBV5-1 TGCGCCAGCAGCTTGGACTCCCCGTTAGAGCAGTTCTTC CASSLDSPLEQFF
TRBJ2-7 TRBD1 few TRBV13 TGTGCCAGCAGCTTGGGCAGGGGGTCCTACGAGCAGTACTTC CASSLGRGSYEQYF
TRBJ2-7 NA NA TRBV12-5 TGTGCTAGTGGTTTGGCGACTAACCACGAGCAGTACTTC CASGLATNHEQYF
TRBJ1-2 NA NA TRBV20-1 TGCAGTGCCACCTCAGGAAACTATGGCTACACCTTC CSATSGNYGYTF
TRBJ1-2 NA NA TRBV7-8 TGTGCCAGCAGCCGAGCAGGGGAATTTAGCTATGGCTACACCTTC CASSRAGEFSYGYTF
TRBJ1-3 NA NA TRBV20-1 TGCAGTGCCAGGCCGCCGGCCGGGGAGGAGTCCTACACCATATATTTT CSARPPAGEESYTIYF
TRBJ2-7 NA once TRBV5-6 TGTGCCAGCAGCTTCGGGGGACCAAACTCCTACGAGCAGTACTTC CASSFGGPNSYEQYF
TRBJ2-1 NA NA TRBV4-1 TGCGCCAGCAGATTGGTCGGAGGCTACAATGAGCAGTTCTTC CASRLVGGYNEQFF
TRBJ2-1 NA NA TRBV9 TGTGCCAGCAGCGTAGTCGCGGGCCGATACAATGAGCAGTTCTTC CASSVVAGRYNEQFF
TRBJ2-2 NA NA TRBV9 TGTGCCAGCAGCGTAAAATCGGTGGGGAGCGGGGAGCTGTTTTTT CASSVKSVGSGELFF
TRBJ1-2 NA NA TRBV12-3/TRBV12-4 TGTGCCAGCAGTTTAACAGGGAGGGATGGCTACACCTTC CASSLTGRDGYTF
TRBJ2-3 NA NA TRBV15 TGTGCCACCAGCTCCTACAGGGAAGATACGCAGTATTTT CATSSYREDTQYF